These 5 T cell receptor beta chains came from one sample sequenced in a study of blood T cell repertoires in COVID-19. The assay was immunoSEQ multiplex PCR, and TCRdb's table has in-frame clones only and misses some. This sample has 150,000 to 200,000 clones, with roughly four fifths found just once. Material for sequencing was peripheral blood. These receptors were obtained from a man between 60 and 75 years old with active or convalescent COVID-19.

This clone showed up many times. The V and J genes are TRBV7-2 and TRBJ2-5; D not certain. CDR1 is SGHTA and CDR2 is FQGNSA in the germline V gene. The CDR3 length is 16 residues. V lost 6 bases to trimming and J lost 4 bases, with 21 bases between them. The CDR3 DNA reads as TGTGCCAGCAGTCCCGTTTTGAGGTCTAGTGGAGAGACCCAGTACTTC. Its translation is CASSPVLRSSGETQYF.

A single count supports this clone. The gene calls are TRBV11-3 and TRBJ2-2; 9 nucleotides align to TRBD2. CDR1 is SGHNT, CDR2 YENEEA, per germline. Germline trimming cut 5 bases from V and 5 bases from J; bases unmatched to any gene: 6. CDR3 length equals 15 residues. CDR3: CASSLSGSGTGELFF. The DNA of the CDR3 is TGTGCCAGCAGCCTTAGCGGGAGTGGTACCGGGGAGCTGTTTTTT.

The J gene is TRBJ1-5, the V gene TRBV15; D unresolved. CDR1 LNHNV and CDR2 YYDKDF come from the germline V gene (reference sequence). Trimming pared 3 bases from V and 2 bases from J, leaving 5 bases between. CDR3 size: 13 residues. The CDR3 DNA is TGTGCCACCAGCAGTCCTGGCAATCAGCCCCAGCATTTT. Translation: CATSSPGNQPQHF.

V usage is TRBV19 and J usage is TRBJ1-1, with D tentatively TRBD1 (5 bases). CDR1 is LNHDA and CDR2 is SQIVND in the germline V gene (reference sequence). The CDR3 is 14 amino acids. V was clipped by 1 base and J by 3 bases, with 9 bases between them. In DNA form, the CDR3 reads TGTGCCAGTAGTATAGGTGGGGCCGACACTGAAGCTTTCTTT. The encoded protein is CASSIGGADTEAFF.

The DNA for the CDR3 is TGTGCCAGCAGCCAGGTGACTAGCGGGAGGTCGGCAGAGACCCAGTACTTC. Translating gives CASSQVTSGRSAETQYF. The chain links TRBV3-1 (or the pseudogene TRBV3-2) to TRBJ2-5, with 13 positions matching TRBD2. Per germline, CDR1 LGHDT and CDR2 YNNKEL (reference sequence). The V and J ends lost 3 bases and 4 bases, in that order; junction bases with no gene match: 8. This CDR3 has 17 residues.